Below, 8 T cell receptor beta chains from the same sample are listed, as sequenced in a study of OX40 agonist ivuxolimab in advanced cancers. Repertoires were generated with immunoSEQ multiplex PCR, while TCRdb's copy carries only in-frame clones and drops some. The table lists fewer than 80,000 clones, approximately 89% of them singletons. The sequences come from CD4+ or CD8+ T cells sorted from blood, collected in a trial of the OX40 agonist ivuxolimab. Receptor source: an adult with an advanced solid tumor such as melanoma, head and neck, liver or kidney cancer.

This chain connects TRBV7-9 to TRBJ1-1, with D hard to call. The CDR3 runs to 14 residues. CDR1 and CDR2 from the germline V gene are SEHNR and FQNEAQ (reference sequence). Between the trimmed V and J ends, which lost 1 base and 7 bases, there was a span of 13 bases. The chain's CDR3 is CASSLVVGQFEAFF. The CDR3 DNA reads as TGTGCCAGCAGCTTAGTTGTCGGGCAGTTTGAAGCTTTCTTT.

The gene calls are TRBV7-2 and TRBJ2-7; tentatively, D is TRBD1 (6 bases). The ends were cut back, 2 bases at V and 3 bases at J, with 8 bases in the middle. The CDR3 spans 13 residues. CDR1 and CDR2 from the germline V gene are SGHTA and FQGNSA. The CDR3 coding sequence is TGTGCCAGCAGCTTAAACAGGGACTACGAGCAGTACTTC. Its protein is CASSLNRDYEQYF.

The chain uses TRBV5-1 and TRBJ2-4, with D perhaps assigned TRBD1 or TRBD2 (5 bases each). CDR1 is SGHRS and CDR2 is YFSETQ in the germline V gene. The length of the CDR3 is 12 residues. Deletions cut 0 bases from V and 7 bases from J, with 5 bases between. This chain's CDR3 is CASSLGGNIQYF. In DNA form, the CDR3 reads TGCGCCAGCAGCTTGGGGGGGAACATTCAGTACTTC.

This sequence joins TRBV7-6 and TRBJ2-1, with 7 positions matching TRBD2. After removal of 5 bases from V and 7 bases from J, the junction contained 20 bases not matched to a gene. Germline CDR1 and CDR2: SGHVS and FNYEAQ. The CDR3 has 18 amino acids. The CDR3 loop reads CASSLLPLGRERTNEQFF. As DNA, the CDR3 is TGTGCCAGCAGCCTCCTGCCTCTTGGGCGGGAGAGAACGAATGAGCAGTTCTTC.

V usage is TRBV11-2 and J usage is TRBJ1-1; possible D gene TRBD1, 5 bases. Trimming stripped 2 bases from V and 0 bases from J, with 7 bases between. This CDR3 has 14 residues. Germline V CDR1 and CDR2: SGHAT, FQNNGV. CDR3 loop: CASSLLDMNTEAFF. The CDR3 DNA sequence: TGTGCCAGCAGCTTATTGGACATGAACACTGAAGCTTTCTTT.

This CDR3 is CASSLLNTEAFF. DNA for the CDR3: TGCGCCAGCAGCTTGTTGAACACTGAAGCTTTCTTT. The chain links TRBV5-1 to TRBJ1-1; no firm D call. Germline assignment: CDR1 SGHRS and CDR2 YFSETQ. This CDR3 is 12 amino acids long. V was trimmed by 1 base and J by 0 bases, leaving 1 base between them.

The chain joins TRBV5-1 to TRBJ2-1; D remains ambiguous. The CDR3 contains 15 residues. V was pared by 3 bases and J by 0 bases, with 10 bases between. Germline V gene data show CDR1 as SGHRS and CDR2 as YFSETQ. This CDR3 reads CASSYRQSSYNEQFF. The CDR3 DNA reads TGCGCCAGCAGCTACCGTCAGAGCTCCTACAATGAGCAGTTCTTC. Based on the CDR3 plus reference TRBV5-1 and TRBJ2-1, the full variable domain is KAGVTQTPRYLIKTRGQQVTLSCSPISGHRSVSWYQQTPGQGLQFLFEYFSETQRNKGNFPGRFSGRQFSNSRSEMNVSTLELGDSALYLCASSYRQSSYNEQFFGPGTRLTVL.

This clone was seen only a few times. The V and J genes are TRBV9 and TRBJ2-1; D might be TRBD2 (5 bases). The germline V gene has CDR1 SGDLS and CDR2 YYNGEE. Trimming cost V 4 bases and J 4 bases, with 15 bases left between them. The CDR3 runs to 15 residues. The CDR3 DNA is TGTGCCAGCAGCCCAGAGGGCGAGGTATACAATGAGCAGTTCTTC. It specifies CASSPEGEVYNEQFF.